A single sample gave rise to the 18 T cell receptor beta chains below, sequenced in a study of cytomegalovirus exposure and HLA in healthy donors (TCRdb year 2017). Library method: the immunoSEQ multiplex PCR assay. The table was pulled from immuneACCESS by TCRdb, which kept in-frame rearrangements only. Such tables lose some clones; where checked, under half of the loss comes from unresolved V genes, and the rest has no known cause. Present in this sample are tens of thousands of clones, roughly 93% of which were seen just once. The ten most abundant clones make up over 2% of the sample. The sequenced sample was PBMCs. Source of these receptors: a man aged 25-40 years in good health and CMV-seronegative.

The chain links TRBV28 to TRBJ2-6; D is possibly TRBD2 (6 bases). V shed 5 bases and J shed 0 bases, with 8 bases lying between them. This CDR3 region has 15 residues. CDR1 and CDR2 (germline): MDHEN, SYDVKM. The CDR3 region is CASSRDFSGANVLTF. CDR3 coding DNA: TGTGCCAGCAGTCGGGACTTCTCTGGGGCCAACGTCCTGACTTTC.

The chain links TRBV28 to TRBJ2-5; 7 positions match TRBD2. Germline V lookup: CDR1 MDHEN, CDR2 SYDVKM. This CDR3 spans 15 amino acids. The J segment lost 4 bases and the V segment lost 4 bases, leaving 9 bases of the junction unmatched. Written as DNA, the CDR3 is TGTGCCAGCAGTTCACCCGCGGGGAGGGCAGAGACCCAGTACTTC. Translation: CASSSPAGRAETQYF.

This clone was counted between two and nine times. CDR3 sequence reads: CASSVVGGEAFF. DNA for the CDR3: TGTGCCAGCAGTGTTGTGGGGGGTGAAGCTTTCTTT. The chain joins TRBV2 to TRBJ1-1; a weak D match, TRBD1 (5 bases). Germline CDR1 and CDR2: SNHLY and FYNNEI. This CDR3 is built from 12 residues. V lost 4 bases and J 7 bases, leaving 10 bases between the germline ends.

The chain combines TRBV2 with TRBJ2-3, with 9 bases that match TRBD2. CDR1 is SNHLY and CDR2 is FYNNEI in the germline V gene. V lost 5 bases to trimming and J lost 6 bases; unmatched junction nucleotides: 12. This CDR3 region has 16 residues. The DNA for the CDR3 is TGTGCCAGCAGTCTGCAAGGCCCAGCGGGAGGTGATACGCAGTATTTT. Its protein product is CASSLQGPAGGDTQYF.

CDR3 nucleotides: TGTGCCAGCATCATCAACAGGGGTTTTAACACTGAAGCTTTCTTT. This translates into CASIINRGFNTEAFF. The V gene is TRBV6-5, the J gene TRBJ1-1; 7 nucleotides line up with TRBD1. The germline gives CDR1 MNHEY, CDR2 SVGAGI. The CDR3 covers 15 residues. With V trimmed by 7 bases and J by 2 bases, 10 bases remained unmatched.

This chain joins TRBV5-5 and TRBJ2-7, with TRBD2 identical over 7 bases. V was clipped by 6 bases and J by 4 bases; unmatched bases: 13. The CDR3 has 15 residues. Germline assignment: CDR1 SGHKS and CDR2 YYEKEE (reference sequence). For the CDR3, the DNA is TGTGCCAGCACCCCCTCCCCGGGGGGTCAGTACGAGCAGTACTTC. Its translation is CASTPSPGGQYEQYF. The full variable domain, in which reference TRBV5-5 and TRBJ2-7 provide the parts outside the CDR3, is DAGVTQSPTHLIKTRGQQVTLRCSPISGHKSVSWYQQVLGQGPQFIFQYYEKEERGRGNFPDRFSARQFPNYSSELNVNALLLGDSALYLCASTPSPGGQYEQYFGPGTRLTVT.

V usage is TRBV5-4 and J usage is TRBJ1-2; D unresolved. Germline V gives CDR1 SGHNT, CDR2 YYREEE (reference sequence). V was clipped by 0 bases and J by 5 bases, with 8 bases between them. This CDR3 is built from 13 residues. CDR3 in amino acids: CASSLVAGYGYTF. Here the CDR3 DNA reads TGTGCCAGCAGCTTGGTGGCGGGTTATGGCTACACCTTC.

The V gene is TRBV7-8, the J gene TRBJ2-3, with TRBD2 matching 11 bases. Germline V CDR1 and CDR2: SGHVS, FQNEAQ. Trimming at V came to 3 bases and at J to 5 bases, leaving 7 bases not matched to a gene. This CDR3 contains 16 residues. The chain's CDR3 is CASSLTSGIFQDTQYF. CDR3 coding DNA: TGTGCCAGCAGCTTGACTAGCGGGATTTTTCAAGATACGCAGTATTTT.

The CDR3 region is CASSIGTDQYF. In DNA, the CDR3 is TGTGCCAGTAGTATCGGGACAGATCAGTACTTC. The chain has TRBV19 and TRBJ2-7; 7 bases agree with TRBD1. Germline loops: CDR1 LNHDA, CDR2 SQIVND (reference sequence). The CDR3 is 11 amino acids. V was clipped by 3 bases and J by 10 bases; unmatched bases: 3.

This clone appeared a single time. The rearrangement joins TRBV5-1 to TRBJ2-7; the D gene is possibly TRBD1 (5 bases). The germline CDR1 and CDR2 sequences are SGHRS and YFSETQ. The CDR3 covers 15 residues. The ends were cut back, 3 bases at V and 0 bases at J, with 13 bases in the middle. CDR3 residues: CASSYQHRFSYEQYF. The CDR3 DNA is TGCGCCAGCAGCTACCAGCACAGGTTCTCCTACGAGCAGTACTTC.

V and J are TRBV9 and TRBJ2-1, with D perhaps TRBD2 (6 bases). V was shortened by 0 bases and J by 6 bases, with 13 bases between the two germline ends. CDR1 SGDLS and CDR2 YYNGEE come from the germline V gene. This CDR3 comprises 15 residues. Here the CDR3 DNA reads TGTGCCAGCAGCGTAGCTGGGGGGTCGACCAATGAGCAGTTCTTC. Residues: CASSVAGGSTNEQFF.

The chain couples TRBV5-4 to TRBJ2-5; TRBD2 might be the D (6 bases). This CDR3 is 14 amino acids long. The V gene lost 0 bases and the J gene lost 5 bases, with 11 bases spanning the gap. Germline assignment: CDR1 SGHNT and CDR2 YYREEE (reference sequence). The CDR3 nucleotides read TGTGCCAGCAGCTTGGGGGACGGAGGGGAGACCCAGTACTTC. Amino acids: CASSLGDGGETQYF.

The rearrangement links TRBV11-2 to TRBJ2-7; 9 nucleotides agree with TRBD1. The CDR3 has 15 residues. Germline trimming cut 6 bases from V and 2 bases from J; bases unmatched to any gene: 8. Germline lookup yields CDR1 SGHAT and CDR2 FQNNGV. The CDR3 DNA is TGTGCCAGCAGTTATGACAGGGGGTGGGCCTACGAGCAGTACTTC. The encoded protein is CASSYDRGWAYEQYF.

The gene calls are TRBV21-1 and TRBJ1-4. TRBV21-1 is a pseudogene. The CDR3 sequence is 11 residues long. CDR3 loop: CASSVLAELFF. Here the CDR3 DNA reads TGTGCCAGCAGTGTTCTAGCGGAACTGTTTTTT.

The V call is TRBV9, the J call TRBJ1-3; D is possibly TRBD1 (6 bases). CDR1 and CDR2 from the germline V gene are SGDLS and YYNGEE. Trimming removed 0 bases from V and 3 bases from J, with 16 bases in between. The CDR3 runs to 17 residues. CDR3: CASSVESPGGSGNTIYF. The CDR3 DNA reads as TGTGCCAGCAGCGTAGAAAGTCCGGGGGGCAGTGGAAACACCATATATTTT.

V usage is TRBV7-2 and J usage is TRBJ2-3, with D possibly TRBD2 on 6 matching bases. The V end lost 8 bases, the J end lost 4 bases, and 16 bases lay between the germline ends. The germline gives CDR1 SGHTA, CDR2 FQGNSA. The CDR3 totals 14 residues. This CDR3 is CASLGRRGADTQYF. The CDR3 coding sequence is TGTGCCAGCCTGGGGCGGCGGGGTGCAGATACGCAGTATTTT.

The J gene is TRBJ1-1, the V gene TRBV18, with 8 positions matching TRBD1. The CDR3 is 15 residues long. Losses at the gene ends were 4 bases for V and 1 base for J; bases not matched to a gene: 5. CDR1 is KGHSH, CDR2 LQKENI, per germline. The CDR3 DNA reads TGTGCCAGCTCACAGGAGACAGGGGCGAACACTGAAGCTTTCTTT. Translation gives CASSQETGANTEAFF. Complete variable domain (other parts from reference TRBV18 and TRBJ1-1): NAGVMQNPRHLVRRRGQEARLRCSPMKGHSHVYWYRQLPEEGLKFMVYLQKENIIDESGMPKERFSAEFPKEGPSILRIQQVVRGDSAAYFCASSQETGANTEAFFGQGTRLTVV.

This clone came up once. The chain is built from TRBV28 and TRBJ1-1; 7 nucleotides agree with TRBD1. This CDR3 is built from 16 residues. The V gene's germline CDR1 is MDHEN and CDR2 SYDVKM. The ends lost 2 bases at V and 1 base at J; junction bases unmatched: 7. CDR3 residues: CASSLDLTGRNTEAFF. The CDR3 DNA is TGTGCCAGCAGTTTAGATCTGACAGGGAGGAACACTGAAGCTTTCTTT.